The clone carrying this T cell receptor beta chain occurred a few times. Trimming left V 4 bases short and J 0 bases short, with 16 bases between. The CDR3 totals 17 residues. Germline values: CDR1 SGHNT, CDR2 YYREEE (reference sequence). TCRdb re-called the RT-PCR reads through MiXCR, storing one row per CDR3 protein. The data show approximately 720,000 distinct CDR3 sequences, 14% seen once. The chain recombines TRBV5-4 with TRBJ2-2; tentatively, D is TRBD1 or TRBD2 (6 bases each). The material sequenced was memory CD4+ T cells from blood. The sequence was obtained from a female donor in good health, serving as a healthy control. The CDR3 reads CASSPGAGKANTGELFF. CDR3 DNA: TGTGCCAGCAGCCCGGGGGCTGGTAAGGCGAACACCGGGGAGCTGTTTTTT.